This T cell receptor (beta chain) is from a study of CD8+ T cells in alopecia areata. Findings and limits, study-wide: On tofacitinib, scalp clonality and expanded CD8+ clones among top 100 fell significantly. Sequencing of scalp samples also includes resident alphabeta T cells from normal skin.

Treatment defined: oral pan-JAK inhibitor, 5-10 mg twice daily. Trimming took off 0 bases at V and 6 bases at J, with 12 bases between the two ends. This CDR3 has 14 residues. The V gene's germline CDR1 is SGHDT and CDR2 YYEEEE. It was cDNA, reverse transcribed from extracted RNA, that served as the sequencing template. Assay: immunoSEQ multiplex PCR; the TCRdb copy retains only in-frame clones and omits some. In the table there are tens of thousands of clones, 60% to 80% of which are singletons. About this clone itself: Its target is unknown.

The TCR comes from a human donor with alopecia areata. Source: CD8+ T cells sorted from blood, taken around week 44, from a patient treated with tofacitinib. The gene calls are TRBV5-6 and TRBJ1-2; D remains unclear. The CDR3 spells CASSLGSPADGYTF. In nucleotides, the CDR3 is TGTGCCAGCAGCTTGGGGTCCCCGGCGGATGGCTACACCTTC.